This T cell receptor beta chain was obtained from a study of cytomegalovirus exposure and HLA in healthy donors (dated by TCRdb to 2015 to 2018). With regard to the full study: An earlier analysis of 550 to 700 of the donors reported about 250 Gb of sequence data and approximately 110 million unique TCR beta sequences from some 180 million T cells. Genome-wide SNP genotypes for about three fifths of the 666 donors were used in a later genetic analysis, which treated that subset as a discovery cohort. An early release that covered fewer than 800 HLA-typed donors contained about 300 gigabases of sequencing data and about 84 million unique TCR sequences. HLA typing covered class I and class II loci at four-digit resolution. The study profiled the T cell repertoires of 550 to 700 subjects by immunosequencing and related them to cytomegalovirus serostatus. A later analysis re-examined previously published TCR beta repertoires from about 700 donors and added high-resolution HLA genotyping to investigate patterns of TCR occurrence. High-throughput TCR immunosequencing, statistical association of individual TCRs with disease status, and machine learning were combined to predict cytomegalovirus infection status. The number of typed donors differed by locus: about 620-640 for A, B, C, DRB1 and DQB1; some 500 for DQA1; 606 for DPA1; and about 450 for DPB1. Alongside the repertoire data, information on donor age, sex, ethnicity and CMV serostatus was compiled. The study aimed to test whether cataloging public T cell receptors could reveal signatures of past pathogen exposure. Across 300 to 400 genotyped donors of the cohort, an average of 235,054 unique TCR beta nucleotide sequences per donor were sequenced, and roughly 20% of those sequences were non-productive. Every repertoire in the discovery cohort had been generated on one and the same sequencing platform. An earlier analysis of 587 of the donors used high-throughput TCR beta sequencing to judge whether each TCR beta V gene segment behaved as functional or pseudogenic. Besides the first cohort of under 700 subjects, a separate validation cohort made up of 120 different subjects was used. A few DR-DQ haplotypes were treated as single units for association and clustering because of strong linkage in the cohort. The later analysis used no new phenotypic data to find candidate immune exposures, relying instead on TCR beta sequences and their occurrence across donors. Of the 300 to 500 genotyped donors, approximately 81% were placed in the genetic ancestry cluster associated with self-reported Caucasian donors. What the work shows at the level of the full study, not this receptor alone: Across donors, most TCR sequences were observed very rarely, whereas some public TCRs were present in many individuals. A later analysis associated about 17,000 TCR beta sequences with specific HLA alleles at a false discovery rate of 0.05. The only immune exposure information available for the cohort was CMV serostatus. The classifier was reported to diagnose cytomegalovirus status with high specificity and sensitivity in both the original cohort and the validation cohort. A total of 164 TCR beta chains were listed by the study as associated with cytomegalovirus. Broadly in line with IMGT annotations, most TCR beta V segments showed up in productive rearrangements about 87% or about 30% of the time in an earlier analysis of several hundred of the donors. Because the 87-base-pair reads could not distinguish some IMGT-functional V segments, including TRBV6-2 and TRBV6-3, those segments were excluded. HLA typing was unavailable for some donors at each locus, so association tests used only the typed subset. In a later analysis, most CMV-associated TCR beta chains were found to appear HLA-restricted, with HLA associations seemingly driven largely by CMV exposure. This cohort had only TCR beta chains sequenced, and the lack of alpha or paired-chain data limited which features could be detected. The presence/absence analyses assumed that sequencing depth was roughly uniform across donors, and that assumption may not be true. A later genetic analysis reported fewer N-insertions in productive TCRs among donors in an Asian-associated ancestry cluster than the roughly 620-donor mean. The earlier analysis of some 560 of the donors excluded fewer than 20 rarely observed V segments, including chromosome 9 orphons, because counts were too low. A further reported finding was that TCR beta sequences accurately predicted the HLA-A and HLA-B alleles for most subjects in the first cohort. A later analysis reported that several top co-occurrence clusters appeared linked to parvovirus B19, influenza, CMV and Epstein-Barr virus. A later genetic analysis associated a missense DCLRE1C variant with V-gene and J-gene trimming of TCR beta chains, and an independent cohort replicated the association. Linkage disequilibrium might explain the correlated functional status among segregating V segments, but an unknown experimental factor could not be excluded. When HLA alleles, especially DR and DQ, strongly co-occurred, TCR associations were difficult to assign to individual alleles. A cluster of highly shared sequence variants was judged likely to be a technical artifact of the sequencing pipeline. In a later analysis, HLA-associated TCR beta chains showed more clonal expansion and lower generation probabilities than non-associated chains that were equally common. The authors suggested that the approach could potentially be extended to other disease states and immunological phenotypes. In a later analysis, TCR association rates were found to vary across HLA loci, with the most associated TCRs seen for DRB1 alleles and the fewest for HLA-C alleles. In vitro tests confirmed that three of the cytomegalovirus-associated TCR beta chains recognize cytomegalovirus antigens.

Receptor amplification or capture employed the immunoSEQ multiplex PCR assay. A mixture of 60 forward primers for TCR Vbeta segments and 13 reverse primers for TCR Jbeta segments was used in the multiplex PCR. A multiplex PCR assay on genomic DNA amplified the CDR3 region of rearranged TCR beta genes. On the Illumina HiSeq System, the amplified TCR beta libraries were sequenced as 87-base-pair reads. The paper's processing steps were these. Across the roughly 600 repertoires, a later analysis counted approximately 83 million unique TCR beta chains, 9.5 million to 12 million of which were shared by at least two donors. To remove PCR and sequencing errors, raw reads were error-corrected and collapsed into unique sequences using a nearest-neighbor algorithm that merged closely related sequences. To assign V, D and J gene segments, CDR3 sequences were aligned to IMGT reference sequences. For a sequence to be retained, a match of at least six nucleotides was required to both a V gene segment and a J gene segment. A rearrangement was called productive if the CDR3 had no stop codons and remained in frame with V and J, and every other rearrangement was called non-productive. Following IMGT convention, CDR3 was defined as the stretch from the second conserved V-encoded cysteine up to the conserved J-encoded phenylalanine. In an earlier analysis of approximately 590 of the donors, sequences lacking an unambiguous match to a single V gene segment were excluded. An earlier analysis of a few hundred of the donors called V segments functional above 56.7% productive rearrangements and segregating when the between-donor standard deviation exceeded 5%. To diagnose cytomegalovirus status from the catalog of TCR beta chain sequences, a statistical classification framework was built. V and J gene assignment, in a later analysis, came from comparing TCR nucleotide sequences with IMGT/GENE-DB human TR gene sequences. Using the TCRdist pipeline, a later analysis assigned CDR3 sequences along with most-parsimonious VDJ recombination scenarios. In a later analysis, each TCR beta chain was defined by its CDR3 amino acid sequence together with its V-gene family, and reads lacking a unique V-gene family were excluded. As a way to deal with suspected cross-contamination and a sequencing artifact, a later analysis dropped 592 nucleotide sequences that were highly shared and had low generation probability. For each public chain, a later analysis derived a clonal expansion index from normalized ranks of inferred template counts within each repertoire. In a later analysis, generation probabilities were computed using a VDJ recombination model fitted to out-of-frame rearrangements, and the results were checked against IGoR. In a later analysis, TCR-TCR, TCR-HLA and TCR-CMV co-occurrence was scored with hypergeometric tests, and a repertoire-size bias correction was applied to TCR pairs. To estimate false discovery rates, a later analysis permuted the HLA or CMV assignments 20 times. A later analysis grouped co-occurring TCRs with DBSCAN, adding TCRdist sequence similarity when clustering within HLA-allele-positive subsets. For co-occurrence clustering, repertoires with fewer than 30,000 or more than 120,000 public chains were excluded, along with roughly 5 repertoires with anomalous nucleotide sharing. TCRdb holds this immuneACCESS table with in-frame rearrangements only. Some clones are missing; in checked studies, unresolved V genes explain under half, and the rest has no known cause. V and J calls and clone size are given by that table; D and trimming were obtained from the DNA. The sample has over 100,000 clones on record, around 77% of them singletons. 9.6% of the sample comes from the top ten.

Unmatched junction bases come to 7, with V trimmed by 4 bases and J by 2 bases. Sequences SGHNT (CDR1) and YYREEE (CDR2) are obtained from the germline V gene (reference sequence). The cysteine opens and the phenylalanine closes a CDR3 of 15 amino acids. The DNA shown is the 45-base CDR3, in frame from base 1. The cohort was made up of roughly 670 healthy bone marrow donors. At the time of sampling, every cohort member was nominally healthy, though immune exposures that went unrecorded were likely present. The donor was CMV seropositive and belonged to the group of about 290 seropositive cohort members. A peripheral blood sample was provided by each donor, and peripheral blood mononuclear cells were used for TCR beta sequencing. The Qiagen DNeasy Blood Extraction Kit was used to extract genomic DNA from the blood cell samples. For this clone: No cognate antigen has been identified for it. Per-nucleotide qualities are absent, and no much larger clonotype sits a single base away. Other DNA sequences in the sample encode the same CDR3.

The sequence is built from TRBV5-4 and TRBJ2-5, with 8 middle bases fitting TRBD2. The sequenced sample consisted of PBMCs. This receptor was obtained from a male donor in good health and CMV-seropositive. The DNA is TGTGCCAGCAGCCTGGATAGCGGGGTTCAAGAGACCCAGTACTTC. This translates into CASSLDSGVQETQYF.